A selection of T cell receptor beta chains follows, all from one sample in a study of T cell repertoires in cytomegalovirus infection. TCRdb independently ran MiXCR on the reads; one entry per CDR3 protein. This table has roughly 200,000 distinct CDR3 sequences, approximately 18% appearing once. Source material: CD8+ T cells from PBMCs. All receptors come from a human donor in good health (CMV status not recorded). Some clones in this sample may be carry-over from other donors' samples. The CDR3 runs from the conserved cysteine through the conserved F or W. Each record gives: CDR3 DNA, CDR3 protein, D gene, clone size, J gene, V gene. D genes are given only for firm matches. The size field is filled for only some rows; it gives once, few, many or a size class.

TGTGCCAGCAGCTGGGACAGGGAGAGAAATCAGCCCCAGCATTTT	CASSWDRERNQPQHF	TRBD1	few	TRBJ1-5	TRBV5-6
TGTGCCACCAGTCGAGGACACCAGAACACTGAAGCTTTCTTT	CATSRGHQNTEAFF	-	few	TRBJ1-1	TRBV15
TGTGCCAGCAGGGACAGGGTCCCTGAAGCTTTCTTT	CASRDRVPEAFF	TRBD1	-	TRBJ1-1	TRBV2
TGTGCCAGCAGTATGGGACCTACCTATGGCTACACCTTC	CASSMGPTYGYTF	-	-	TRBJ1-2	TRBV6-2/TRBV6-3
TGTGCCAGCAGTTTCGGCAGAAGGATTTCCTACGAGCAGTACTTC	CASSFGRRISYEQYF	-	few	TRBJ2-7	TRBV28
TGTGCCAGCGGATCAATAATGAGCGGGGTAAGCTCCTACGAGCAGTACTTC	CASGSIMSGVSSYEQYF	TRBD2	few	TRBJ2-7	TRBV7-9
TGCAGTGCTCCCCGGAGGGGACCCGGTGAGCAGTTCTTC	CSAPRRGPGEQFF	-	few	TRBJ2-1	TRBV20-1
TGCAGTGCTAGAGATACTATTTCAGTTGGCTACACCTTC	CSARDTISVGYTF	-	-	TRBJ1-2	TRBV20-1
TGCAGCGTTGTCCAGGGTGGCTATGGCTACACCTTC	CSVVQGGYGYTF	-	few	TRBJ1-2	TRBV29-1
TGTGCCAGCACCAGGGTTTCCTACAATGAGCAGTTCTTC	CASTRVSYNEQFF	-	few	TRBJ2-1	TRBV7-9
TGCAGCGTTGAACCAGGGGCAGGGACCCACGAGCAGTACTTC	CSVEPGAGTHEQYF	-	few	TRBJ2-7	TRBV29-1
TGTGCCAGCAGCTCCCTTTTCGACGGGCAGTACTTC	CASSSLFDGQYF	-	few	TRBJ2-7	TRBV7-9
TGTGCCAGCAAGACTGAGACTGAAGCTTTCTTT	CASKTETEAFF	-	-	TRBJ1-1	TRBV7-6
TGTGCCAGCAGCTTGGATCATAACACCGGGGAGCTGTTTTTT	CASSLDHNTGELFF	-	-	TRBJ2-2	TRBV5-5
TGTGACAGCAGTTACTCCCGTACAAATAATGACAGGGCCCTACTCGACGAGCAGTACTTC	CDSSYSRTNNDRALLDEQYF	TRBD1	-	TRBJ2-7	TRBV6-6
TGTGCCAGCAGCTTAGGGGTACTGGGGGCTCTGAACACTGAAGCTTTCTTT	CASSLGVLGALNTEAFF	-	few	TRBJ1-1	TRBV7-2
TGTGCCAGCAGCTTAAGACAGGGGATTAACACTGAAGCTTTCTTT	CASSLRQGINTEAFF	TRBD1	few	TRBJ1-1	TRBV7-2
TGTGCCAGCAGGGGGACAGGGACCGGCTATGGCTACACCTTC	CASRGTGTGYGYTF	TRBD1	few	TRBJ1-2	TRBV12-3/TRBV12-4
TGTGCCAGCAGTCTCCCGACAGGGTCTGGGGCCAACGTCCTGACTTTC	CASSLPTGSGANVLTF	TRBD1	-	TRBJ2-6	TRBV7-9
TGTGCCAGCTCAAGGACAGACTCGTTAGCTAACTATGGCTACACCTTC	CASSRTDSLANYGYTF	-	-	TRBJ1-2	TRBV7-9
TGTGCCTGCAGCTCGGGCGGGGGGCCATACACTGAAGCTTTCTTT	CACSSGGGPYTEAFF	-	few	TRBJ1-1	TRBV7-2
TGTGCCAGCAGCTTATCGACAGGGAAAGGGGAAGCTTTCTTT	CASSLSTGKGEAFF	TRBD1	-	TRBJ1-1	TRBV7-2
TGTGCCAGCAGTTTAGCGCGGCGGGGGGGCCATATTGATGAGCAGTTCTTC	CASSLARRGGHIDEQFF	TRBD2	few	TRBJ2-1	TRBV12-3/TRBV12-4
TGTGCCAGCAGAGACAGGTTTGGCTACACCTTC	CASRDRFGYTF	-	few	TRBJ1-2	TRBV12-3/TRBV12-4
TGTGCCTGGAGTCGGAACGGAATCAACACTGAAGCTTTCTTT	CAWSRNGINTEAFF	-	few	TRBJ1-1	TRBV30
TGTGCCAGTACCCCAACCGAGGCCGAGAATCAGCCCCAGCATTTT	CASTPTEAENQPQHF	-	few	TRBJ1-5	TRBV19
TGTGCCAGCAGCCAAGTCGGCGGCCCATACACAGATACGCAGTATTTT	CASSQVGGPYTDTQYF	-	-	TRBJ2-3	TRBV14
TGCAGTGCTAGAGACCTCTTCACAGGGGACGGTGACATTCAGTACTTC	CSARDLFTGDGDIQYF	TRBD1	-	TRBJ2-4	TRBV20-1
TGTGCCAGCAGCGGTAGCGGGACTAGCACAGATACGCAGTATTTT	CASSGSGTSTDTQYF	TRBD2	-	TRBJ2-3	TRBV9
TGTGCCAGCAGCGTAGACCTGGGAAATCAGCCCCAGCATTTT	CASSVDLGNQPQHF	-	-	TRBJ1-5	TRBV9
TGTGCCAGCAGCCCGAACGCGGTTGGGGCCAACGTCCTGACTTTC	CASSPNAVGANVLTF	-	few	TRBJ2-6	TRBV7-2
TGCAGCGTTGAAGATCGGTCAGGGCTTAACTATGGCTACACCTTC	CSVEDRSGLNYGYTF	-	-	TRBJ1-2	TRBV29-1
TGTGCCAGCAGCTTGAATTGGGACAGGGAGTATGGCTACACCTTC	CASSLNWDREYGYTF	TRBD1	-	TRBJ1-2	TRBV7-9
TGTGCCAGCAGCTTAGCCGGGGACGAGTACGAGCAGTACTTC	CASSLAGDEYEQYF	-	-	TRBJ2-7	TRBV7-9
TGTGCCAGCAGTTACTCGAGAGGGATGAACACTGAAGCTTTCTTT	CASSYSRGMNTEAFF	-	-	TRBJ1-1	TRBV6-5
TGTGCCAGCAGCTTGCTATGGGGGCTAGACACCGGGGAGCTGTTTTTT	CASSLLWGLDTGELFF	-	few	TRBJ2-2	TRBV5-6
TGCGCCAGCAGCCAAGAGGGGCTGGAAGAGACCCAGTACTTC	CASSQEGLEETQYF	-	-	TRBJ2-5	TRBV4-1
TGTGCCAGCAGCTTAGGTGGTGGGACAGGGGGCAATGAGCAGTTCTTC	CASSLGGGTGGNEQFF	TRBD1	few	TRBJ2-1	TRBV7-8
TGTGCCAGCAGCTCCCTGGGGGAGGGAGTCCCTGAAGCTTTCTTT	CASSSLGEGVPEAFF	-	-	TRBJ1-1	TRBV7-8
TGTGCCAGCAGTCAGCAGGGTCAAGAGACCCAGTACTTC	CASSQQGQETQYF	-	-	TRBJ2-5	TRBV7-8
TGTGCCAGCAGCTCCCCCATGAACACTGAAGCTTTCTTT	CASSSPMNTEAFF	-	-	TRBJ1-1	TRBV7-9
TGCGCCAGCAGCCAAGGGGGCCAGGGGGGTCAGCCCCAGCATTTT	CASSQGGQGGQPQHF	TRBD1	-	TRBJ1-5	TRBV4-3
TGTGCCAGCAGAGACAGGGGGTTCGACTACGAGCAGTACTTC	CASRDRGFDYEQYF	TRBD1	few	TRBJ2-7	TRBV2
TGTGCCAGCAGCGAGCTTGGGAGCTCCTACAATGAGCAGTTCTTC	CASSELGSSYNEQFF	-	few	TRBJ2-1	TRBV7-9
TGTGCCAGCAGTTCCAAGGGGGCGGTGAACACTGAAGCTTTCTTT	CASSSKGAVNTEAFF	TRBD1	-	TRBJ1-1	TRBV27
TGTGCCATCAGTGAGTCGCCGGGACAAGCACCGCACGAGCAGTACTTC	CAISESPGQAPHEQYF	-	-	TRBJ2-7	TRBV10-3
TGTGCCAGCAGTTTAATTAAGGCCGGGGGCGATACGCAGTATTTT	CASSLIKAGGDTQYF	-	few	TRBJ2-3	TRBV27
TGTGCCAGCAGCTACCCTTTACAGGCGGGGTCTGGAAACACCATATATTTT	CASSYPLQAGSGNTIYF	-	-	TRBJ1-3	TRBV5-6
TGTGCCAGCAGTTACTACCGGGGGTACTACAATGAGCAGTTCTTC	CASSYYRGYYNEQFF	-	-	TRBJ2-1	TRBV6-2/TRBV6-3
TGTGCCAGCAGGGTCGATCCCGGGGAGCTGTTTTTT	CASRVDPGELFF	-	-	TRBJ2-2	TRBV7-9
TGTGCCAGCAGTTCGTGGGACAGGGGCTTGTACACTGAAGCTTTCTTT	CASSSWDRGLYTEAFF	TRBD1	-	TRBJ1-1	TRBV12-3/TRBV12-4
TGTGCCAGCAGCTTAGCCGAGGTTGGAACTCTCGAGCAGTACTTC	CASSLAEVGTLEQYF	-	-	TRBJ2-7	TRBV7-6
TGTGCCATCAGCTTACGGACAGCTGGTGAAAAACTGTTTTTT	CAISLRTAGEKLFF	-	-	TRBJ1-4	TRBV7-6
TGTGCCAGCAGCCCGGGGCCAGACTCCTACAATGAGCAGTTCTTC	CASSPGPDSYNEQFF	-	-	TRBJ2-1	TRBV7-6
TGCGCCAGCAGCGCCGTTGGGACAAACTATGGCTACACCTTC	CASSAVGTNYGYTF	-	-	TRBJ1-2	TRBV10-2
TGTGCCAGCTTCACTCACGGATCCATACTCAATGAGCAGTTCTTC	CASFTHGSILNEQFF	-	few	TRBJ2-1	TRBV7-2
TGTGCCAGCAGCCCGGGACCCGAGAACACTGAAGCTTTCTTT	CASSPGPENTEAFF	-	-	TRBJ1-1	TRBV7-9
TGTGCCAGCAGCCCTACCGGGGCGCTTGGGTATGAGCAGTTCTTC	CASSPTGALGYEQFF	-	-	TRBJ2-1	TRBV14
TGTGCCAGCGTCTTCGATACGCAGTATTTT	CASVFDTQYF	-	-	TRBJ2-3	TRBV2